The entry below gives a single TCR beta chain sequence along with its context. These data are taken from a study of CD8+ T cells in alopecia areata. The CDR3 sequence is 13 residues long. V shed 3 bases and J shed 5 bases, with 10 bases lying between them. Germline CDR1 reads SNHLY; CDR2 reads FYNNEI. Documented treatment: oral pan-JAK inhibitor, 5-10 mg twice daily. Following extraction, RNA underwent reverse transcription to cDNA, which served as the sequencing template. Repertoires were generated with immunoSEQ multiplex PCR, while TCRdb's copy carries only in-frame clones and drops some. The sample shows under 350,000 clones, roughly 60% of them seen only once.

The receptor was isolated from a human donor with alopecia areata. The sample here was CD4+ T cells sorted from blood, taken at week 24, from a patient treated with tofacitinib. The rearrangement uses TRBV2 and TRBJ2-5, with D perhaps given as TRBD1 or TRBD2 (5 bases each). This CDR3 reads CASSEGPGETQYF. CDR3 bases: TGTGCCAGCAGTGAGGGGCCGGGGGAGACCCAGTACTTC. Based on the CDR3 plus reference TRBV2 and TRBJ2-5, the full variable domain is EPEVTQTPSHQVTQMGQEVILRCVPISNHLYFYWYRQILGQKVEFLVSFYNNEISEKSEIFDDQFSVERPDGSNFTLKIRSTKLEDSAMYFCASSEGPGETQYFGPGTRLLVL.